This T cell receptor beta chain emerged from a study of CD8+CD57+ T cells in acquired aplastic anemia. This clonotype was detected only a few times. Antigen specificity is unknown. Broader study findings: Patients showed no significant difference from controls in CD8+ Simpson's diversity. Patients and controls shared some 30 CD8+ CDR3 sequences.

Both TCR beta VDJ combination and CDR3 sequence profiling were carried out. Genomic DNA was the template for this profiling. Each CDR3 protein is one row after TCRdb ran MiXCR on the reads. The table includes 250,000 or so distinct CDR3 sequences, approximately 45% detected once. CDR1 is MDHEN, CDR2 SYDVKM, per germline. The V and J ends lost 2 bases and 6 bases respectively, with 5 bases between them. This CDR3 is built from 13 residues. Patients sequenced had flow cytometry evidence of CD8+CD57+ cell expansion. Patients uniformly had severe acquired aplastic anemia. There was no therapy given to any patient before the blood sampling took place.

The chain couples TRBV28 to TRBJ1-6; D gene unclear. The sequencing sample was made of sorted CD4+, CD8+, or CD8+CD57+ T cells (not recorded which) from PBMCs. The clonotype was recovered from a human donor with aplastic anemia. CDR3 in DNA: TGTGCCAGCAGTTTAGTCGGTAATTCACCCCTCCACTTT. Translating it yields CASSLVGNSPLHF.